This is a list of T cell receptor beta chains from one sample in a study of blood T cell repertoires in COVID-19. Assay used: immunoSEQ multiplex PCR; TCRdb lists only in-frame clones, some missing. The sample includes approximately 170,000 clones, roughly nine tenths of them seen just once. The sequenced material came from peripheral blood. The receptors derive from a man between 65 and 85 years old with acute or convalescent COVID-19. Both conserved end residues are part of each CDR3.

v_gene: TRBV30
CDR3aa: CAWSVMAAQYF

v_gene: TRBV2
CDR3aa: CASSEGGGRGEQYF

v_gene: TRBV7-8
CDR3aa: CASFGGMGEQFF

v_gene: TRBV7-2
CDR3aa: CASSLAGGDREKLFF

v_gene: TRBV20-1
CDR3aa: CSASLARGSGSLDIQYF

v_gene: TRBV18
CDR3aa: CASSPGQGHQPQHF

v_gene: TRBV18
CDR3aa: CASSQGQIAYEQYF

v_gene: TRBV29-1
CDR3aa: CSVDTGVRGVIDTQYF

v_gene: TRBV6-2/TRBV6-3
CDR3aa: CASSYSTRETQYF

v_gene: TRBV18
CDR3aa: CASSPGQPRETQYF

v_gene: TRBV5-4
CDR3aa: CASSHTGGTGNTIYF

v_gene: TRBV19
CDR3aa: CASSKGGNHQETQYF

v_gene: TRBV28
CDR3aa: CASSPYRGTEAFF

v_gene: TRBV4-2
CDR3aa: CASSPSGSAYNEQFF

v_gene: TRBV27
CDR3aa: CASSLQTGAADTQYF

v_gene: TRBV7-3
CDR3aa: CASSPGPGPNTEAFF

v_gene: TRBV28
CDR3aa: CASRETGGTEAFF

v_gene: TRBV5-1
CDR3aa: CASSLEGENYNEQFF

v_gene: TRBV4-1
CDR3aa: CASSRLAVYNEQFF

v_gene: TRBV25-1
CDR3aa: CASSEFRGAHGYTF